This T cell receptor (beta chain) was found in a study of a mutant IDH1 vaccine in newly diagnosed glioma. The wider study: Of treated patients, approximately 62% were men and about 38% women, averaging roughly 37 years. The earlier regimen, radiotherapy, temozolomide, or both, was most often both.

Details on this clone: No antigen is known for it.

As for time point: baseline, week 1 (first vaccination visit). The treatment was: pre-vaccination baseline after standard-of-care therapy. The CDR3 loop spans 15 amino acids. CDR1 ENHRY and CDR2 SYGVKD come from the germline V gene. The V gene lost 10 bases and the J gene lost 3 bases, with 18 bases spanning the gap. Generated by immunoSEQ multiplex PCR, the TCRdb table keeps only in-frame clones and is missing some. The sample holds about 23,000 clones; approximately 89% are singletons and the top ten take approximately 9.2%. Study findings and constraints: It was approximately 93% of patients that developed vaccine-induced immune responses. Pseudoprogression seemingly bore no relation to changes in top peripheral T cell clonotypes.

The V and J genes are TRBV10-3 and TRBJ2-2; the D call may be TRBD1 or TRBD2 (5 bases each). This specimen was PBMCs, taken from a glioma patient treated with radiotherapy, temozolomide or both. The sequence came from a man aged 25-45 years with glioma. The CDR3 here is CATSRERGDTGELFF. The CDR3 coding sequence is TGTGCCACCTCGAGGGAAAGGGGCGACACCGGGGAGCTGTTTTTT.